The following is a TCR beta chain sequence with its context. V was trimmed by 8 bases and J by 2 bases, leaving 20 bases between them. The CDR3 length is 16 residues. Per the germline V gene, CDR1 is SNHLY and CDR2 is FYNNEI. The data are from a study of OX40 agonist ivuxolimab in advanced cancers. The method was immunoSEQ multiplex PCR; TCRdb's version includes in-frame clones alone and lacks a portion of them. The table records around 35,000 clones, around 86% of them present only once. The rearrangement joins TRBV2 to TRBJ2-3, with a possible D match to TRBD2 (6 bases). This specimen was CD4+ or CD8+ T cells sorted from blood, taken in a trial of the OX40 agonist ivuxolimab. The receptor comes from an adult with an advanced solid tumor such as melanoma, head and neck, liver or kidney cancer. The CDR3 sequence is CASEWPSSGYTDTQYF. CDR3 nucleotide sequence: TGTGCCAGCGAGTGGCCGAGTAGCGGATACACAGATACGCAGTATTTT. The entire variable domain, with the rest obtained from reference TRBV2 and TRBJ2-3, is as follows: EPEVTQTPSHQVTQMGQEVILRCVPISNHLYFYWYRQILGQKVEFLVSFYNNEISEKSEIFDDQFSVERPDGSNFTLKIRSTKLEDSAMYFCASEWPSSGYTDTQYFGPGTRLTVL.